The rows below give T cell receptor beta chains drawn from one sample of a study of T cell responses to AZD1222 COVID-19 vaccine. Sequencing used immunoSEQ multiplex PCR; TCRdb keeps in-frame clones, though not all of them. The table records approximately 100,000 clones, about 85% of them present only once. The source was peripheral blood, collected on day 0 of AZD1222 vaccination. These receptors came from an adult in good health. CDR3s include the opening cysteine and the closing phenylalanine or tryptophan. The D gene is left open where the match is weak. Clone size is given for some rows only: seen once, a few or many times, or a class if the clone is expanded.

>TRBJ1-5|NA|TRBD1|TRBV19
CARNRGLNGNQPQHF
TGTGCCAGGAATAGGGGGCTAAACGGCAATCAGCCCCAGCATTTT
>TRBJ1-5|NA|NA|TRBV7-2
CASSLSGGGNQPQHF
TGTGCCAGCAGCTTATCGGGAGGCGGCAATCAGCCCCAGCATTTT
>TRBJ1-2|NA|TRBD1|TRBV7-2
CASSHPPTGSYGYTF
TGTGCCAGCAGCCACCCCCCGACAGGGTCGTATGGCTACACCTTC
>TRBJ2-3|NA|NA|TRBV5-4
CASSLGDDTQYF
TGTGCCAGCAGCTTGGGGGACGACACGCAGTATTTT
>TRBJ2-2|NA|NA|TRBV24-1
CATSDPTGPTTGELFF
TGTGCCACCAGTGACCCGACAGGCCCCACCACCGGGGAGCTGTTTTTT
>TRBJ2-1|NA|NA|TRBV7-9
CASSLSSGEQFF
TGTGCCAGCAGCTTATCAAGCGGGGAGCAGTTCTTC
>TRBJ2-4|NA|TRBD1|TRBV28
CASSLTGTGRTIQYF
TGTGCCAGCAGTCTTACCGGGACAGGGAGAACCATTCAGTACTTC
>TRBJ2-1|NA|NA|TRBV28
CASSFEGGLNEQFF
TGTGCCAGCAGTTTTGAGGGAGGCCTTAATGAGCAGTTCTTC
>TRBJ2-7|NA|NA|TRBV7-9
CASSLGGTYEQYF
TGTGCCAGCAGCTTAGGGGGGACCTACGAGCAGTACTTC
>TRBJ1-2|few|TRBD1|TRBV30
CAWSRIGQAYGYTF
TGTGCCTGGAGTCGTATAGGACAGGCTTATGGCTACACCTTC
>TRBJ2-7|NA|TRBD2|TRBV19
CASSSQREPYEQYF
TGTGCCAGTAGTTCTCAGCGGGAGCCCTACGAGCAGTACTTC
>TRBJ2-6|NA|TRBD2|TRBV6-2/TRBV6-3
CASSYQLAGVSGANVLTF
TGTGCCAGCAGTTACCAATTAGCGGGGGTCTCTGGGGCCAACGTCCTGACTTTC
>TRBJ1-2|NA|NA|TRBV7-3
CASSLDNRRRGYTF
TGTGCCAGCAGCTTGGATAACAGACGACGTGGCTACACCTTC
>TRBJ1-4|once|NA|TRBV24-1
CATSDSTATHEKLFF
TGTGCCACCAGTGATTCAACGGCCACCCATGAAAAACTGTTTTTT
>TRBJ2-1|NA|TRBD2|TRBV19
CASSILGAGPHNEQFF
TGTGCCAGTAGTATCTTGGGAGCGGGACCGCACAATGAGCAGTTCTTC
>TRBJ2-5|NA|NA|TRBV5-1
CASSLNPQGQETQYF
TGCGCCAGCAGCTTAAATCCCCAGGGACAAGAGACCCAGTACTTC
>TRBJ2-1|NA|TRBD2|TRBV28
CASSFLAGYEQFF
TGTGCCAGCAGTTTTCTAGCGGGGTATGAGCAGTTCTTC
>TRBJ2-7|NA|NA|TRBV5-1
CASSWGGPEQYF
TGCGCCAGCAGCTGGGGCGGCCCCGAGCAGTACTTC
>TRBJ2-2|NA|NA|TRBV25-1
CASSAGTSHSGPGELFF
TGTGCCAGCAGTGCCGGGACTTCTCATAGCGGCCCCGGGGAGCTGTTTTTT
>TRBJ2-7|few|TRBD1|TRBV10-1
CASSEGTGTNYEQYF
TGCGCCAGCAGTGAAGGGACAGGGACTAACTACGAGCAGTACTTC
>TRBJ2-4|once|NA|TRBV6-1
CASSEKGPKNIQYF
TGTGCCAGCAGTGAAAAGGGCCCCAAAAACATTCAGTACTTC
>TRBJ1-3|NA|NA|TRBV4-3
CASSPWNGGNTIYF
TGCGCCAGCAGCCCCTGGAACGGTGGAAACACCATATATTTT
>TRBJ2-1|NA|NA|TRBV19
CAAINWAVSYNEQFF
TGTGCCGCCATTAATTGGGCGGTTTCCTACAATGAGCAGTTCTTC
>TRBJ2-1|NA|TRBD2|TRBV4-1
CASSQGLAGNNEQFF
TGCGCCAGCAGCCAGGGACTAGCGGGGAACAATGAGCAGTTCTTC
>TRBJ1-5|NA|NA|TRBV2
CASRGRSNQPQHF
TGTGCCAGCAGAGGACGGAGCAATCAGCCCCAGCATTTT
>TRBJ1-5|NA|NA|TRBV21-1
CASSKKDSEGNQPQHF
TGTGCCAGCAGCAAAAAGGACAGCGAAGGGAATCAGCCCCAGCATTTT
>TRBJ1-6|NA|NA|TRBV28
CASSQGQFNNSPLHF
TGTGCCAGCAGCCAAGGACAGTTTAATAATTCACCCCTCCACTTT
>TRBJ1-2|NA|TRBD1|TRBV19
CAMWDPGTGGTTSRGYTF
TGTGCCATGTGGGACCCCGGGACAGGGGGCACTACGTCTCGTGGCTACACCTTC
>TRBJ2-7|NA|TRBD2|TRBV4-3
CASSQDRGDLEQYF
TGCGCCAGCAGCCAAGATCGGGGGGACTTGGAGCAGTACTTC
>TRBJ1-1|NA|NA|TRBV7-8
CASRPGLGAGVNTEAFF
TGTGCCAGCAGACCTGGGCTGGGGGCGGGGGTGAACACTGAAGCTTTCTTT
>TRBJ1-4|NA|NA|TRBV13
CASSLGPRMGGDEKLFF
TGTGCCAGCAGCCTGGGACCGCGAATGGGGGGTGATGAAAAACTGTTTTTT
>TRBJ2-2|NA|NA|TRBV18
CASSPQGFGTGELFF
TGTGCCAGCTCACCACAGGGGTTCGGCACCGGGGAGCTGTTTTTT
>TRBJ2-3|NA|NA|TRBV24-1
CATSDQGWTDTQYF
TGTGCCACCAGTGACCAGGGGTGGACAGATACGCAGTATTTT